What follows describes a single TCR beta chain. This specimen comes from a study of blood T cell repertoires in COVID-19. Study information: COVID-19 samples collected from the United States, Italy and Spain covered acute and convalescent phases. The cDNA or gDNA used as material had been derived from T cells, B-cell-depleted T cells, or PBMCs.

Original processing notes: Estimates of nucleated cell counts were drawn from the amplification of reference gene primers. Assay: immunoSEQ multiplex PCR; the TCRdb copy retains only in-frame clones and omits some. From that table come the V and J calls and clone size; the DNA was used to work out D and trimming. The sample lists approximately 25,000 clones; roughly 80% were seen once. V gave up 0 bases and J gave up 0 bases, with 9 bases separating them. CDR1 and CDR2 from the germline V gene are LGHNA and YSLEER. The CDR3 has 17 amino acids. The sequencing sample was made of peripheral blood. This receptor was identified in a human donor in a cohort sampled during active COVID-19. The V call is TRBV4-3, the J call TRBJ2-6; maybe TRBD1 (6 bases). The CDR3 here is CASSQDRGYSGANVLTF. Here the CDR3 DNA reads TGCGCCAGCAGCCAAGACAGGGGCTACTCTGGGGCCAACGTCCTGACTTTC.